This T cell receptor (beta chain) was identified during a study of cytotoxic CD8 clonotypes in ibrutinib-treated CLL (dated by TCRdb to the early 2020s). About the full investigation: The cohort was composed of some twelve relapsed/refractory and around 14 treatment-naive patients; IGHV unmutated status was identified in some 17 patients. Responses were partial in roughly 25 patients and complete in 2; after median around 68 months follow-up, about 14 stayed in remission and some twelve progressed. Response samples were taken after a median of roughly a year on treatment, ranging from 6 to 36 months. An average of around 250,000 productive templates and approximately 91,000 productive rearrangements was obtained per sample. Longitudinal samples were obtainable from about 30% of the 86 participants in the trial. Cryopreserved peripheral blood mononuclear cells were collected at three points: before therapy, at response, and at either sustained remission or disease progression. All remission and progressive disease samples were collected while patients were still receiving ibrutinib.

Overall study results and their limits: Clonality rose at ibrutinib response, remained stable during sustained remission, and dropped back toward baseline at progression. Sustained-remission and progressing patients did not have matched sampling times, and lymph node repertoires were not examined. Baseline clonality was found to be higher than that of age-matched healthy donors and was strongly correlated with circulating CD8+ T-cell counts. Public clonotypes were found to be uncommon and were observed to contract or remain stable during treatment; the increase in clonality was shown to reflect expansion of private clonotypes at ibrutinib response.

Each clonotype received, on average, about 9.7x coverage in deep resolution sequencing performed on a MiSeq, where the target depth lay between 1 in 1 million and 1 in 200,000 T cells. The immunoSEQ hsTCRB Kit was used to generate TCR beta libraries. The authors processed their data as follows. Data were analyzed with ImmunoSEQ Data Assistant and ImmunoSEQ Analyzer, with V, D and J genes assigned per IMGT definitions. Clonality, with values ranging from 0 to 1, was calculated as one minus the normalized Shannon entropy of productive rearrangement frequencies. Public clonotype analysis was restricted to overrepresented clonotypes comprising at least 0.05% of each patient's repertoire. About twelve repertoires from age-matched healthy donors, obtained from immuneACCESS, served as clonality controls. In its TCRdb copy, this immuneACCESS table keeps in-frame sequences only and misses some clones. Where compared with another copy, unresolved V genes explain less than half of these, and the others have no known cause. V, J and clone size reflect that table, while D and trimming were determined from the DNA. A total of about 45,000 clones appear in this sample, 50% to 80% of them only once. Together, the top ten hold about 22% of the sample.

There are a few counts of this clone. Its specific antigen is unknown. Per-base qualities were not stored, and no clone one base away is much larger. The V end gives up 6 bases and the J end 8 bases, leaving 4 bases in the junction not matched to a gene. CDR3 length: 12 amino acids, cysteine to phenylalanine. Only the CDR3 region is kept as DNA, spanning 36 bases read in frame from base 1. CDR1 and CDR2 (MNHEY, SVGAGI) derive from the germline V gene. The time point label, read with the paper, signifies: 20 to 25 months on ibrutinib. For TCR beta library preparation, roughly 2 micrograms of genomic DNA was extracted from cryopreserved PBMCs. Longitudinal blood samples from CLL patients on ibrutinib monotherapy underwent high-throughput TCR beta sequencing. The patients took part in an open-label, single-center phase 2 trial of ibrutinib monotherapy.

The rearranged chain carries TRBV6-5 and TRBJ1-2; TRBD1 matches 9 bases in the middle. The source was PBMCs, collected after 24 months of ibrutinib treatment. The TCR was taken from a human donor with chronic lymphocytic leukemia. The DNA reads TGTGCCAGCAGGACTACAGGGGGCGGCTACACCTTC. Translated, it reads CASRTTGGGYTF.